These T cell receptor beta chains were read from a single sample in a study of blood T cell repertoires in COVID-19. Method: immunoSEQ multiplex PCR; TCRdb's copy keeps in-frame clones and lacks some. Of about 98,000 clones listed, roughly 90% are singletons. The sequenced sample consisted of peripheral blood. These TCRs come from a woman in her 50s with COVID-19, enrolled during active disease. Both conserved end residues are part of each CDR3. Fields, in order: D gene, V gene, J gene, clone size, CDR3 DNA, CDR3 protein. A D gene is named only where the DNA matches it firmly. Where a row states a size, it is once, few, many or the class of an expanded clone; other rows omit it.

>.|TRBV3-1/TRBV3-2|TRBJ1-2|.
TGTGCCAGCAGCCCATGGGGGGGGCTGGAGAGTGGCTACACCTTC
CASSPWGGLESGYTF
>.|TRBV3-1/TRBV3-2|TRBJ1-4|once
TGTGCCAGCAGCCAATCCCGGACTAATGAAAAACTGTTTTTT
CASSQSRTNEKLFF
>TRBD1|TRBV7-2|TRBJ1-2|.
TGTGCCAGCAGCTTGTCACCAATCCCGGGACAGGCGAACTATGGCTACACCTTC
CASSLSPIPGQANYGYTF
>TRBD1|TRBV27|TRBJ1-2|.
TGTGCCAGCAGTTTGTCAGGGGGCCTTCGAATTGGTGGCTACACCTTC
CASSLSGGLRIGGYTF
>TRBD1|TRBV2|TRBJ1-5|.
TGTGCCAGCAGTCTCTATCCGGACAGGATCAATCAGCCCCAGCATTTT
CASSLYPDRINQPQHF
>.|TRBV2|TRBJ1-5|.
TGTGCCAGCAGTGAGGGAGGGGCAGGGTACCAGCCCCAGCATTTT
CASSEGGAGYQPQHF
>.|TRBV24-1|TRBJ2-1|.
TGTGCCACCAGTGATCCGGACGGACACGAGCAGTTCTTC
CATSDPDGHEQFF
>TRBD2|TRBV10-3|TRBJ2-2|.
TGTGCCATCAGTGAGCGGGGGGGCTCCACCACCGGGGAGCTGTTTTTT
CAISERGGSTTGELFF
>TRBD1|TRBV19|TRBJ1-2|.
TGTGCCAGTAAACAGGGGGCTGGGAGCTATGGCTACACCTTC
CASKQGAGSYGYTF
>TRBD1|TRBV10-3|TRBJ2-7|.
TGTGCCATCAGTACAGGGGGGGAGCAGTACTTC
CAISTGGEQYF
>.|TRBV11-2|TRBJ1-5|.
TGTGCCAGCAGCTTAGGGCGGGGGACGAAGAGCAATCAGCCCCAGCATTTT
CASSLGRGTKSNQPQHF
>.|TRBV10-1|TRBJ2-1|.
TGCGCCAGCAGCTTGTCCGGCCCGGAGCGGCATGAGCAGTTCTTC
CASSLSGPERHEQFF
>TRBD1|TRBV20-1|TRBJ1-2|.
TGCAGTGCTAGTGCGGGACAGGGGGGTTATGGCTACACCTTC
CSASAGQGGYGYTF
>.|TRBV6-4|TRBJ1-2|.
TGTGCCAGCAGAGAGAGTCTTACAGGGAACTATGGCTACACCTTC
CASRESLTGNYGYTF
>.|TRBV19|TRBJ2-1|.
TGTGCCAGTCAATCAGGCGCCAAAGACAGCTCCTACAATGAGCAGTTCTTC
CASQSGAKDSSYNEQFF
>.|TRBV9|TRBJ2-5|.
TGTGCCAGCAATGAGGGTACCTCGGGAGAGACCCAGTACTTC
CASNEGTSGETQYF
>.|TRBV12-3/TRBV12-4|TRBJ1-1|.
TGTGCCAGCAGTTTTACAGGGAAGAGTGAAGCTTTCTTT
CASSFTGKSEAFF
>.|TRBV27|TRBJ2-2|.
TGTGCCAGCGGGCTCATCACGAACACCGGGGAGCTGTTTTTT
CASGLITNTGELFF
>.|TRBV5-1|TRBJ1-1|once
TGCGCCAGCAGCTTGGGGGCAGGGACTGAAGCTTTCTTT
CASSLGAGTEAFF
>.|TRBV19|TRBJ1-5|once
TGTGCCAGTAGTACCGCGGTCGCGCTGGGCAATCAGCCCCAGCATTTT
CASSTAVALGNQPQHF
>TRBD1|TRBV24-1|TRBJ1-2|.
TGTGCCACCAGTGACCGGACAGGGGGGGTTGCTGATGGCTACACCTTC
CATSDRTGGVADGYTF
>TRBD1|TRBV27|TRBJ1-2|.
TGTGCCAGCAGTCCACGGACAGGGTGGGGCTACACCTTC
CASSPRTGWGYTF
>.|TRBV10-3|TRBJ1-2|.
TGTGCCATCAGTGGAGTCTATGGCTACACCTTC
CAISGVYGYTF
>TRBD1|TRBV2|TRBJ2-5|.
TGTGCCAGCAGTATGGGACAGTTAGAAGAGACCCAGTACTTC
CASSMGQLEETQYF
>.|TRBV6-6|TRBJ1-6|.
TGTGCCAGCACTAATCAGGGGATCTCCTATAATTCACCCCTCCACTTT
CASTNQGISYNSPLHF
>.|TRBV6-5|TRBJ1-1|.
TGTGCCAGCAGCTCGACAGGATCCACTGAAGCTTTCTTT
CASSSTGSTEAFF
>TRBD2|TRBV30|TRBJ2-5|.
TGTGCCTGGAGCGGCGGACTAGCGGGGCAAGAGACCCAGTACTTC
CAWSGGLAGQETQYF
>.|TRBV6-5|TRBJ1-4|once
TGTGCCAGCAGTATGACAGCAACTAATGAAAAACTGTTTTTT
CASSMTATNEKLFF
>TRBD1|TRBV19|TRBJ2-1|.
TGTGCCAGTAGTCCCGGGACAGTAGATGAGCAGTTCTTC
CASSPGTVDEQFF
>TRBD1|TRBV24-1|TRBJ2-1|.
TGTGCCACCAGTCTGACAGGGAATGAGCAGTTCTTC
CATSLTGNEQFF
>.|TRBV20-1|TRBJ1-1|.
TGCAGTGCCCCAACAGGAACTGAAGCTTTCTTT
CSAPTGTEAFF
>.|TRBV19|TRBJ1-2|.
TGTGCCAGTACCTGGGTCAGCGGCGGGGACTATGGCTACACCTTC
CASTWVSGGDYGYTF
>.|TRBV30|TRBJ1-1|once
TGTGCCTGGAGGTTCCGGGGAAACACTGAAGCTTTCTTT
CAWRFRGNTEAFF
>.|TRBV5-1|TRBJ1-2|.
TGCGCCAGCAGTCGGGGAAACTATGGCTACACCTTC
CASSRGNYGYTF
>TRBD1|TRBV19|TRBJ1-5|.
TGTGCCAGTAGTCAGGGGGAGGTCAATCAGCCCCAGCATTTT
CASSQGEVNQPQHF
>.|TRBV18|TRBJ1-5|once
TGTGCCAGCTCACCATGGCCGGAGGAGCAGCCCCAGCATTTT
CASSPWPEEQPQHF
>.|TRBV2|TRBJ1-5|.
TGTGCCAGCAGTGATAACGGGAATCAGCCCCAGCATTTT
CASSDNGNQPQHF
>TRBD2|TRBV2|TRBJ2-7|.
TGTGCCAGCTTGGTAGGGAGGGGCGGATACGAGCAGTACTTC
CASLVGRGGYEQYF
>.|TRBV7-2|TRBJ1-4|.
TGTGCCAGCAGCGCGCCCTGGGAGAGGAAGGCTAATGAAAAACTGTTTTTT
CASSAPWERKANEKLFF
>TRBD1|TRBV6-5|TRBJ1-1|.
TGTGCCAGCAGGAGGGAGGACAGGGGGACCGCTGAAGCTTTCTTT
CASRREDRGTAEAFF
>.|TRBV5-6|TRBJ1-5|.
TGTGCCAGCAGCTTGGGGACGGGGGTAAGGCCCCAGCATTTT
CASSLGTGVRPQHF
>.|TRBV6-5|TRBJ2-3|.
TGTGCCAGCAGTTACTCCCCGGGGGGCACAGATACGCAGTATTTT
CASSYSPGGTDTQYF
>.|TRBV7-2|TRBJ1-2|.
TGTGCCAGCAGCTTAGGAAACAGGAACTATGGCTACACCTTC
CASSLGNRNYGYTF
>TRBD1|TRBV2|TRBJ2-5|.
TGTGCCAGCAGAACGGGACAGAACCAAGAGACCCAGTACTTC
CASRTGQNQETQYF
>TRBD2|TRBV6-1|TRBJ2-1|.
TGTGCCAGCACCCTCAAGACTAGCGGGGTCTTCTCTCCGTTCTTC
CASTLKTSGVFSPFF